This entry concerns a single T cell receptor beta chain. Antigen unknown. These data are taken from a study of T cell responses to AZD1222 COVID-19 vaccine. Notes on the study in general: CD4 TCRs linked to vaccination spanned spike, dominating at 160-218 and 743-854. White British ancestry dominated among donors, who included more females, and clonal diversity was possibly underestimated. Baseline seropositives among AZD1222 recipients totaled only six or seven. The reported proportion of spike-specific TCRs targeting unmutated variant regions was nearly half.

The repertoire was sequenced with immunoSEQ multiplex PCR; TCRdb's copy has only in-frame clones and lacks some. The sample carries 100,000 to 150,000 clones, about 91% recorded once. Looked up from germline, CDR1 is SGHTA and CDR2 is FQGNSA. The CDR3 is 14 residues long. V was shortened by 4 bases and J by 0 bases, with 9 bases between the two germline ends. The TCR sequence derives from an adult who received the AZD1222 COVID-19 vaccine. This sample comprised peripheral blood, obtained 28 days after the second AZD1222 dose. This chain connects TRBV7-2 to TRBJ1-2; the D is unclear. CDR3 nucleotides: TGTGCCAGCAGCTACCGCAGTACTAACTATGGCTACACCTTC. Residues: CASSYRSTNYGYTF.